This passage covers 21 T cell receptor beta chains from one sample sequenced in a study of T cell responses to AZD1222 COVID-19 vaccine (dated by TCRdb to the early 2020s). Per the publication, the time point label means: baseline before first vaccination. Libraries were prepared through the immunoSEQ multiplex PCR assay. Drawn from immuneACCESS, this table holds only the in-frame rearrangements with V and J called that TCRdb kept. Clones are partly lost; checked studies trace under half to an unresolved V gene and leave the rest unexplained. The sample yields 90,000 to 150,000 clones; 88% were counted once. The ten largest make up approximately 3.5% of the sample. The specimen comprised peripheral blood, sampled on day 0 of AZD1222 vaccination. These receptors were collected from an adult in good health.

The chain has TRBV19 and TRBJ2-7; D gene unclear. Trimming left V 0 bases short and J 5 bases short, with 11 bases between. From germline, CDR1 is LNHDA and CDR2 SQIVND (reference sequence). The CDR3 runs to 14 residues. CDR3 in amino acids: CASSIEWGRHEQYF. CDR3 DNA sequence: TGTGCCAGTAGTATAGAGTGGGGAAGGCACGAGCAGTACTTC.

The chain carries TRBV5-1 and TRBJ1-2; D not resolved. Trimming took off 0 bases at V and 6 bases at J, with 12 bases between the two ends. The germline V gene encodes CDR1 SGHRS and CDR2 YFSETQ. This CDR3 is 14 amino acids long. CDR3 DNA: TGCGCCAGCAGCTTGGCCCGGGTCGGAAATGGCTACACCTTC. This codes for CASSLARVGNGYTF.

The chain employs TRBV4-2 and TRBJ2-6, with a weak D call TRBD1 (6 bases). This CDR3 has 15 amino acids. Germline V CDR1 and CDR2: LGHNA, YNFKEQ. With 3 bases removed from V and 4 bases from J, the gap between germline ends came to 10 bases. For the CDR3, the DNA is TGTGCCAGCAGCCAGGGGGCGAACGGGGCCAACGTCCTGACTTTC. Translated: CASSQGANGANVLTF.

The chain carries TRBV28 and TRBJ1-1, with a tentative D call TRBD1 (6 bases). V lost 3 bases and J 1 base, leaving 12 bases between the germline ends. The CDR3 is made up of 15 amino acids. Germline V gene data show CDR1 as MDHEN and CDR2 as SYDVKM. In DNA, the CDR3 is TGTGCCAGCAGTTTTGTCGGGGGCCAGAACACTGAAGCTTTCTTT. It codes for CASSFVGGQNTEAFF.

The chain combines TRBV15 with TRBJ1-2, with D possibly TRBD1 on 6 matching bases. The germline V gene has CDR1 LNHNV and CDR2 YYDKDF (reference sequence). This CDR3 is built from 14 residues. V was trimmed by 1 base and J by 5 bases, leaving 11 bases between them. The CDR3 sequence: CATSRVTGPYGYTF. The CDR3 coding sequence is TGTGCCACCAGCAGAGTCACAGGGCCGTATGGCTACACCTTC.

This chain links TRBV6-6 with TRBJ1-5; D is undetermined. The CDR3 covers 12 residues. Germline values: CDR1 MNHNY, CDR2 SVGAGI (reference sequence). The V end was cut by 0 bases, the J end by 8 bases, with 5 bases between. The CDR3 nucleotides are TGTGCCAGCAGTTACTCGAAGGAGCCCCAGCATTTT. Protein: CASSYSKEPQHF.

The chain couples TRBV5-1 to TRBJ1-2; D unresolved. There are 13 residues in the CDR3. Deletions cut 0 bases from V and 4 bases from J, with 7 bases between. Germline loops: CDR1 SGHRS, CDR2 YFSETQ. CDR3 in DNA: TGCGCCAGCAGCTTGGGGCAGTTCTATGGCTACACCTTC. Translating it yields CASSLGQFYGYTF.

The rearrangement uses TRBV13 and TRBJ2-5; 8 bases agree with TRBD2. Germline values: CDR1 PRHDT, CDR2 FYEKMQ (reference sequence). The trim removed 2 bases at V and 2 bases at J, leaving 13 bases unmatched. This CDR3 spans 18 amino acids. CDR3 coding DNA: TGTGCCAGCAGCTTAAGGGGGACTTGGAGCGGGGGTCAAGAGACCCAGTACTTC. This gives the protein CASSLRGTWSGGQETQYF.

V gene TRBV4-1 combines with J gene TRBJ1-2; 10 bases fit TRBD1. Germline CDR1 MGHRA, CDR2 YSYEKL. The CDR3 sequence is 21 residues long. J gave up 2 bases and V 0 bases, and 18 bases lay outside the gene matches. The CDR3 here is CASSQEPRQGALFVPNYGYTF. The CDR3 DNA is TGCGCCAGCAGCCAAGAACCTCGACAGGGGGCCCTTTTTGTTCCGAACTATGGCTACACCTTC.

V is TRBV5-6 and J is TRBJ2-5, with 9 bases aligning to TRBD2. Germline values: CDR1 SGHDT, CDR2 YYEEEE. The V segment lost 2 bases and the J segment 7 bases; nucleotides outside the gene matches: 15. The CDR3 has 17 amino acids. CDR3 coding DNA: TGTGCCAGCAGCTTCGGCTTGTTAGCGGGGGAGTATGGGACCCAGTACTTC. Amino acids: CASSFGLLAGEYGTQYF.

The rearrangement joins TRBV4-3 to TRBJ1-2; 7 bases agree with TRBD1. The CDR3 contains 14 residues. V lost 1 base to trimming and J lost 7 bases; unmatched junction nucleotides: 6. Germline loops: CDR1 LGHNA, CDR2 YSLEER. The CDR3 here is CASSQGMTGTGYTF. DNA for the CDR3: TGCGCCAGCAGCCAAGGTATGACAGGGACTGGCTACACCTTC.

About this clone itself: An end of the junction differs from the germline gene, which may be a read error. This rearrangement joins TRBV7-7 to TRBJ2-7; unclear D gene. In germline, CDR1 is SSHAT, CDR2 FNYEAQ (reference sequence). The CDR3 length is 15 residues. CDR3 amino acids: CASSLVGAWSYEQYF. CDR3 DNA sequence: TGTGCTAGCAGCTTAGTTGGTGCCTGGTCCTACGAGCAGTACTTC.

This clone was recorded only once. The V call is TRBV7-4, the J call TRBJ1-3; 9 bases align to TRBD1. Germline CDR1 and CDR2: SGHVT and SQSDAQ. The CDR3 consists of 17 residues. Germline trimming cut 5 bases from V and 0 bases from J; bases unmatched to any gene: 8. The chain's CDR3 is CASSRRDRVSSGNTIYF. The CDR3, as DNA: TGTGCCAGCAGCCGCCGGGACAGGGTATCCTCTGGAAACACCATATATTTT.

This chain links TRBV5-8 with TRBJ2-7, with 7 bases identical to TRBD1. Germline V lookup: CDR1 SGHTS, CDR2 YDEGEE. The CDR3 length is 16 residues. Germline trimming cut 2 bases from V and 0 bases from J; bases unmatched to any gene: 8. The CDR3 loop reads CASSLKQGDSSYEQYF. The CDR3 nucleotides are TGTGCCAGCAGCTTAAAGCAGGGGGACAGCTCCTACGAGCAGTACTTC.

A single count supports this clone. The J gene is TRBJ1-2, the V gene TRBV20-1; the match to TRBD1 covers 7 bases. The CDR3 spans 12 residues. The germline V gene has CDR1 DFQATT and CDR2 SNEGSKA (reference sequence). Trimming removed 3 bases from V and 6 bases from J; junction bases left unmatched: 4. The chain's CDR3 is CSASPGTDGYTF. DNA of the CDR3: TGCAGTGCTAGTCCTGGGACAGATGGCTACACCTTC.

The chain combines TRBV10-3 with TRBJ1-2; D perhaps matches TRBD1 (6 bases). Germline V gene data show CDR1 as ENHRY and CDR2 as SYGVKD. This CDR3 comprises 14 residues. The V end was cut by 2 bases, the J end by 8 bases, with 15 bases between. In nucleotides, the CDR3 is TGTGCCATCAGTGAGAACCGTGTAGGGGGAGGCTACACCTTC. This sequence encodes CAISENRVGGGYTF.

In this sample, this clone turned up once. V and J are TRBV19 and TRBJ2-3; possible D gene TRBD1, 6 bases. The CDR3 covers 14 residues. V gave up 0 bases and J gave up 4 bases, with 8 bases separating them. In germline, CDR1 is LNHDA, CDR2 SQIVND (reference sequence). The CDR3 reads CASSIDRGSDTQYF. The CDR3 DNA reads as TGTGCCAGTAGTATAGATAGGGGGTCAGATACGCAGTATTTT.

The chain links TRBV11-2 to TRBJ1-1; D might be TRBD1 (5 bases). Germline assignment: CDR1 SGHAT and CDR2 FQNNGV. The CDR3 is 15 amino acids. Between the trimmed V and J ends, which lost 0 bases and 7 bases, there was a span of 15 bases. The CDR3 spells CASSLDWGGLVEAFF. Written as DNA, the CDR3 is TGTGCCAGCAGCTTAGATTGGGGGGGTTTGGTTGAAGCTTTCTTT.

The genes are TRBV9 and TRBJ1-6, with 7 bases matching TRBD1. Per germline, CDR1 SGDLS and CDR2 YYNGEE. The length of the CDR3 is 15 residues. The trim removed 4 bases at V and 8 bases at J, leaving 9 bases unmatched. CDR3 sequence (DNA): TGTGCCAGCAGCACGCGGACAGGTTTGGATTCACCCCTCCACTTT. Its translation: CASSTRTGLDSPLHF.

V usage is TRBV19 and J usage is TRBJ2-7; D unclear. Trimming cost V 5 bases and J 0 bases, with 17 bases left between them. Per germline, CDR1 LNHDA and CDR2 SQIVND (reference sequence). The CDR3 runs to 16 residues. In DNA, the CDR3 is TGTGCCAGTAGTCACCCGGCCAGCCGCAGCTCCTACGAGCAGTACTTC. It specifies CASSHPASRSSYEQYF.

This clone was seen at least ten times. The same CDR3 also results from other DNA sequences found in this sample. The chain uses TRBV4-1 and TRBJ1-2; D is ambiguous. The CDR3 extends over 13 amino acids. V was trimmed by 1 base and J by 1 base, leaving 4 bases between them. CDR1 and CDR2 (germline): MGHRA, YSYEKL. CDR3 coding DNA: TGCGCCAGCAGCCAAGCTCTTAACTATGGCTACACCTTC. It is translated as CASSQALNYGYTF.